The 30 T cell receptor beta chains in this list originate from one sample, sequenced in a study of cytomegalovirus exposure and HLA in healthy donors. PCR primers comprised 60 Vbeta and 13 Jbeta primers. The protocol was immunoSEQ multiplex PCR, while the TCRdb copy is restricted to in-frame clones and leaves out a portion. The data contain around 97,000 clones, about a tenth of them seen just once; the ten biggest clones take up just over 5%. Sequenced sample: PBMCs. These receptors all stem from a man in his forties or fifties in good health and CMV-seropositive.

This clone was counted between two and nine times. Distinct nucleotide sequences in the sample also encode this CDR3. This sequence joins TRBV5-1 and TRBJ2-2; perhaps TRBD1 as D (6 bases). V was trimmed by 3 bases and J by 4 bases, leaving 13 bases between them. The CDR3 runs 15 residues. The germline CDR1 and CDR2 sequences are SGHRS and YFSETQ. The CDR3 sequence: CASSSQGGSTGELFF. CDR3 sequence (DNA): TGCGCCAGCAGCTCACAGGGTGGGAGCACCGGGGAGCTGTTTTTT.

This clone occurred a few times. V usage is TRBV4-2 and J usage is TRBJ2-3; D is unclear. V shed 1 base and J shed 4 bases, with 6 bases lying between them. There are 13 residues in the CDR3. CDR1 LGHNA and CDR2 YNFKEQ come from the germline V gene. CDR3 coding DNA: TGTGCCAGCAGCCAAGGACTTTCAGATACGCAGTATTTT. It codes for CASSQGLSDTQYF.

The chain recombines TRBV2 with TRBJ2-1; D is perhaps TRBD2 (6 bases). From germline, CDR1 is SNHLY and CDR2 FYNNEI. This CDR3 contains 14 residues. Trimming took off 10 bases at V and 7 bases at J, with 20 bases between the two ends. CDR3 residues: CATSRTTSRNEQFF. The CDR3 DNA is TGTGCCACCAGCAGGACTACAAGCCGTAATGAGCAGTTCTTC.

The chain employs TRBV9 and TRBJ1-1; TRBD1 aligns across 7 bases. The trim removed 6 bases at V and 0 bases at J, leaving 2 bases unmatched. CDR3 length: 13 residues. Germline CDR1 reads SGDLS; CDR2 reads YYNGEE. The CDR3 region has the DNA TGTGCCAGCACGGACAGGTTGAACACTGAAGCTTTCTTT. Its protein is CASTDRLNTEAFF.

The J gene is TRBJ1-1, the V gene TRBV7-9, with no clear D. Trimming took 5 bases from V and 3 from J, leaving 10 bases between them. The CDR3 loop spans 13 amino acids. Per germline, CDR1 SEHNR and CDR2 FQNEAQ (reference sequence). CDR3 region: CASSPSYDTEAFF. Written as DNA, the CDR3 is TGTGCCAGCAGCCCCAGTTACGACACTGAAGCTTTCTTT.

The CDR3 region has the DNA TGTGCCAGCAGTCTCACGGTGCGTGGCAATCAGCCCCAGCATTTT. This sequence encodes CASSLTVRGNQPQHF. V and J are TRBV28 and TRBJ1-5, with D hard to call. Germline-derived CDR1 and CDR2 are MDHEN and SYDVKM. Trimming pared 5 bases from V and 2 bases from J, leaving 13 bases between. The CDR3 spans 15 residues.

J is TRBJ2-2 and V is TRBV5-6; D is possibly TRBD2 (5 bases). The germline V gene encodes CDR1 SGHDT and CDR2 YYEEEE. The V gene lost 4 bases and the J gene lost 4 bases, with 14 bases spanning the gap. This CDR3 comprises 15 residues. CDR3 bases: TGTGCCAGCAGCCTCTGGAGGAGGAGCACCGGGGAGCTGTTTTTT. Amino acids: CASSLWRRSTGELFF.

This chain uses TRBV2 with TRBJ2-3, with D possibly matching TRBD1 (5 bases). Germline V gene sequence: CDR1 SNHLY, CDR2 FYNNEI. The CDR3 length is 15 residues. With 6 bases removed from V and 0 bases from J, the gap between germline ends came to 13 bases. CDR3 residues: CASRQASISTDTQYF. The CDR3 coding sequence is TGTGCCAGCAGACAGGCTTCTATTAGCACAGATACGCAGTATTTT. The full variable domain, in which reference TRBV2 and TRBJ2-3 provide the parts outside the CDR3, is EPEVTQTPSHQVTQMGQEVILRCVPISNHLYFYWYRQILGQKVEFLVSFYNNEISEKSEIFDDQFSVERPDGSNFTLKIRSTKLEDSAMYFCASRQASISTDTQYFGPGTRLTVL.

J is TRBJ2-2 and V is TRBV7-2; D is perhaps TRBD1 (5 bases). The germline CDR1 and CDR2 sequences are SGHTA and FQGNSA. V was shortened by 1 base and J by 8 bases, with 11 bases between the two germline ends. There are 14 residues in the CDR3. The CDR3 region has the DNA TGTGCCAGCAGCTTAGGGCAGGGTTCAGGGGAGCTGTTTTTT. Amino acid sequence: CASSLGQGSGELFF. Filled out from reference TRBV7-2 and TRBJ2-2, the complete variable domain reads GAGVSQSPSNKVTEKGKDVELRCDPISGHTALYWYRQSLGQGLEFLIYFQGNSAPDKSGLPSDRFSAERTGGSVSTLTIQRTQQEDSAVYLCASSLGQGSGELFFGEGSRLTVL.

This clone was observed a few times. CDR3 sequence (DNA): TGCGCCAGCAGCTCGGGACAGGCAAATGAAAAACTGTTTTTT. It specifies CASSSGQANEKLFF. This rearrangement joins TRBV5-1 to TRBJ1-4; 8 positions match TRBD1. Trimming cost V 3 bases and J 5 bases; bases outside gene matches: 3. Germline V gene lookup returns CDR1 SGHRS and CDR2 YFSETQ. The CDR3 runs 14 residues.

This clone was counted between two and nine times. This chain links TRBV5-1 with TRBJ1-2; possible D gene TRBD1, 5 bases. This CDR3 has 15 residues. Trimming left V 0 bases short and J 1 base short, with 10 bases between. Germline V CDR1 and CDR2: SGHRS, YFSETQ. The CDR3 is CASSLGQSLNYGYTF. CDR3 sequence (DNA): TGCGCCAGCAGCTTGGGACAGTCCCTTAACTATGGCTACACCTTC.

CDR3 region: CASRYDKEGAAFF. The CDR3, as DNA: TGTGCCAGCAGATACGACAAGGAGGGCGCGGCTTTCTTT. The rearrangement joins TRBV6-1 to TRBJ1-1; D not resolved. The CDR3 has 13 amino acids. Germline CDR1 MNHNS, CDR2 SASEGT. V lost 6 bases and J lost 11, with 19 bases in between.

This clone was counted a few times. CDR3: CASSLAGTGYGYTF. As DNA, the CDR3 is TGTGCCAGCAGCTTAGCCGGGACAGGCTATGGCTACACCTTC. The chain is built from TRBV7-8 and TRBJ1-2; TRBD1 matches at 8 bases. Trimming at V came to 0 bases and at J to 4 bases, leaving 1 base not matched to a gene. Germline loops: CDR1 SGHVS, CDR2 FQNEAQ. The CDR3 has 14 amino acids. Based on the CDR3 plus reference TRBV7-8 and TRBJ1-2, the full variable domain is GAGVSQSPRYKVAKRGQDVALRCDPISGHVSLFWYQQALGQGPEFLTYFQNEAQLDKSGLPSDRFFAERPEGSVSTLKIQRTQQEDSAVYLCASSLAGTGYGYTFGSGTRLTVV.

The V and J genes are TRBV7-9 and TRBJ2-2, with D maybe TRBD2 (5 bases). CDR1 SEHNR and CDR2 FQNEAQ come from the germline V gene (reference sequence). The CDR3 is 13 amino acids. Trimming left V 2 bases short and J 9 bases short, with 10 bases between. Here the CDR3 reads CASSLSGLWELFF. CDR3 sequence (DNA): TGTGCCAGCAGCTTAAGTGGACTTTGGGAGCTGTTTTTT.

The rearrangement links TRBV27 to TRBJ2-2, with 7 bases that match TRBD1. The germline CDR1 and CDR2 sequences are MNHEY and SMNVEV (reference sequence). The trim removed 5 bases at V and 1 base at J, leaving 7 bases unmatched. The CDR3 runs to 16 residues. The CDR3 bases are TGTGCCAGCAGTAGGGGACAGACACGGAACACCGGGGAGCTGTTTTTT. Translation gives CASSRGQTRNTGELFF.

This clone was detected a few times. The V call is TRBV6-1, the J call TRBJ1-4; no firm D call. The length of the CDR3 is 15 residues. Per germline, CDR1 MNHNS and CDR2 SASEGT. Trimming took 5 bases from V and 7 from J, leaving 17 bases between them. CDR3 in DNA: TGTGCCAGCAGTCTAAAGCCGGCATACAGTGAAAAACTGTTTTTT. Translating it yields CASSLKPAYSEKLFF.

The V gene is TRBV5-1, the J gene TRBJ2-7; possible D gene TRBD1, 6 bases. Trimming removed 1 base from V and 5 bases from J, with 13 bases in between. In germline, CDR1 is SGHRS, CDR2 YFSETQ. The length of the CDR3 is 14 residues. The CDR3 loop is CASSLQPGVDEQYF. The CDR3 nucleotides are TGCGCCAGCAGCTTGCAGCCAGGGGTGGACGAGCAGTACTTC. Full variable domain (rest looked up from reference TRBV5-1 and TRBJ2-7): KAGVTQTPRYLIKTRGQQVTLSCSPISGHRSVSWYQQTPGQGLQFLFEYFSETQRNKGNFPGRFSGRQFSNSRSEMNVSTLELGDSALYLCASSLQPGVDEQYFGPGTRLTVT.

The genes are TRBV4-1 and TRBJ2-2; 10 bases are shared with TRBD2. Trimming cost V 2 bases and J 5 bases; bases outside gene matches: 8. Germline V gives CDR1 MGHRA, CDR2 YSYEKL. This CDR3 spans 17 amino acids. The CDR3 sequence: CASSQFPSGSGTGELFF. The CDR3, as DNA: TGCGCCAGCAGCCAATTCCCTAGCGGGAGTGGTACCGGGGAGCTGTTTTTT.

This clone showed up just a few times. V usage is TRBV18 and J usage is TRBJ1-1; maybe TRBD1 (6 bases). Germline V gives CDR1 KGHSH, CDR2 LQKENI. This CDR3 is 16 amino acids long. The V end was cut by 3 bases, the J end by 5 bases, with 19 bases between. In DNA form, the CDR3 reads TGTGCCAGCTCACCTACGAGGCTCAGGGGAGGGACTGAAGCTTTCTTT. Protein: CASSPTRLRGGTEAFF.

The V call is TRBV6-5, the J call TRBJ2-5; 9 positions match TRBD1. This CDR3 spans 16 amino acids. The germline V gene encodes CDR1 MNHEY and CDR2 SVGAGI. J was trimmed by 5 bases and V by 0 bases; bases with no gene match: 7. CDR3: CASSYSGQGVGETQYF. CDR3 sequence (DNA): TGTGCCAGCAGTTACTCGGGACAGGGAGTAGGGGAGACCCAGTACTTC.

This clone turned up a few times. The chain has TRBV5-6 and TRBJ2-7; 8 bases align to TRBD1. V dropped 3 bases and J dropped 6; count of bases not matched to a gene: 2. The CDR3 has 12 amino acids. Germline CDR1 SGHDT, CDR2 YYEEEE. The CDR3 DNA follows: TGTGCCAGCAGCTGGGACAGGCTCGAGCAGTACTTC. Its protein is CASSWDRLEQYF.

The rearrangement joins TRBV14 to TRBJ1-2, with D hard to call. CDR3 size: 13 residues. With 0 bases removed from V and 3 bases from J, the gap between germline ends came to 5 bases. Germline V CDR1 and CDR2: SGHDN, FVKESK. CDR3 bases: TGTGCCAGCAGCCAAGATCTTGACTATGGCTACACCTTC. It specifies CASSQDLDYGYTF.

This clone has just a few counts. The genes are TRBV9 and TRBJ1-2; D ambiguous. Germline CDR1 SGDLS, CDR2 YYNGEE. V was trimmed by 2 bases and J by 8 bases, leaving 22 bases between them. There are 16 residues in the CDR3. The CDR3 loop reads CASSVSQRGRVQGYTF. The CDR3, as DNA: TGTGCCAGCAGCGTGAGTCAGCGGGGTCGGGTACAGGGCTACACCTTC.

This clone was seen many times. The chain has TRBV5-4 and TRBJ2-7; D is undetermined. Trimming removed 5 bases from V and 0 bases from J, with 6 bases in between. CDR1 SGHNT and CDR2 YYREEE come from the germline V gene (reference sequence). This CDR3 has 12 residues. As DNA, the CDR3 is TGTGCCAGCAGTTTCAACTCCTACGAGCAGTACTTC. Amino acid sequence: CASSFNSYEQYF.

This clone was recorded a few times. This sequence joins TRBV7-9 and TRBJ1-1; D call uncertain. The V end was cut by 1 base, the J end by 6 bases, with 18 bases between. CDR3 length: 16 amino acids. Germline CDR1 is SEHNR and CDR2 is FQNEAQ (reference sequence). The CDR3 spells CASSLVGSQYSAEAFF. In DNA form, the CDR3 reads TGTGCCAGCAGCTTAGTTGGATCGCAGTATAGCGCTGAAGCTTTCTTT. Full variable domain (missing parts from reference TRBV7-9 and TRBJ1-1): DTGVSQNPRHKITKRGQNVTFRCDPISEHNRLYWYRQTLGQGPEFLTYFQNEAQLEKSRLLSDRFSAERPKGSFSTLEIQRTEQGDSAMYLCASSLVGSQYSAEAFFGQGTRLTVV.

V gene TRBV12-5 combines with J gene TRBJ2-3, with 9 bases that match TRBD1. Losses at the gene ends were 2 bases for V and 4 bases for J; bases not matched to a gene: 7. The CDR3 runs 16 residues. In germline, CDR1 is LGHNT, CDR2 FRNRAP. CDR3 sequence (DNA): TGTGCTAGTGGTTTGTCCGGGACAGGGATACCAGATACGCAGTATTTT. Its translation is CASGLSGTGIPDTQYF.

This clone was seen a handful of times. V and J are TRBV5-1 and TRBJ2-2, with 10 bases that match TRBD2. Germline CDR1 SGHRS, CDR2 YFSETQ. J lost 7 bases, V lost 4 bases, and 7 bases had no gene match. CDR3 length: 15 amino acids. CDR3 nucleotides: TGCGCCAGCAGCCTTCTAGCGGGAGTCCTCGGGGAGCTGTTTTTT. This sequence encodes CASSLLAGVLGELFF.

This clone was counted a few times. The genes are TRBV4-1 and TRBJ2-1; 14 bases are shared with TRBD2. This CDR3 region has 17 residues. The germline V gene has CDR1 MGHRA and CDR2 YSYEKL. V was pared by 1 base and J by 8 bases, with 7 bases of the junction left unmatched. The CDR3 reads CASSQGGGTSGRDEQFF. In DNA form, the CDR3 reads TGCGCCAGCAGCCAAGGGGGGGGGACTAGCGGGAGAGATGAGCAGTTCTTC.

This clone was found a few times. The chain employs TRBV7-9 and TRBJ1-1; a weak D match, TRBD1 (5 bases). V gave up 2 bases and J gave up 0 bases, with 13 bases separating them. This CDR3 spans 16 amino acids. Germline V CDR1 and CDR2: SEHNR, FQNEAQ (reference sequence). The CDR3 loop reads CASSLWEGSLNTEAFF. The CDR3 nucleotides read TGTGCCAGCAGCTTATGGGAGGGGTCCTTGAACACTGAAGCTTTCTTT. The complete variable domain, with remaining parts taken from reference TRBV7-9 and TRBJ1-1, reads DTGVSQNPRHKITKRGQNVTFRCDPISEHNRLYWYRQTLGQGPEFLTYFQNEAQLEKSRLLSDRFSAERPKGSFSTLEIQRTEQGDSAMYLCASSLWEGSLNTEAFFGQGTRLTVV.

The DNA of the CDR3 is TGTGCCAGCAGTGAATTTGACAGGGACACTGAAGCTTTCTTT. Residues: CASSEFDRDTEAFF. The chain combines TRBV6-1 with TRBJ1-1; the match to TRBD1 covers 7 bases. Germline-derived CDR1 and CDR2 are MNHNS and SASEGT. The CDR3 length is 14 residues. The junction had 3 bases not matched to a gene; V was cut back by 2 bases and J by 3 bases.